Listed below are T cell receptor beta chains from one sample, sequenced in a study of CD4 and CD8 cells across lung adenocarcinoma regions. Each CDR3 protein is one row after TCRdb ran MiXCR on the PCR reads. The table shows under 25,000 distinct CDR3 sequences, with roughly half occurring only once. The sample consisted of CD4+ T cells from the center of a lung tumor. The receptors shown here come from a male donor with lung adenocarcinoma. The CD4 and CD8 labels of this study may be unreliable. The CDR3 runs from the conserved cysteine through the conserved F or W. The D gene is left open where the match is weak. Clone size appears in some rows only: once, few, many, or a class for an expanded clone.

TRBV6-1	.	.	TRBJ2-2	TGTGCTAGCACCCGGGGGCGCGTGAACACCGGGGAGCTGTATTTT	CASTRGRVNTGELYF
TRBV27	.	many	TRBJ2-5	TGTGCCAGCAGACGGCAGGCTGCGGGTAGCCAGTACTTC	CASRRQAAGSQYF
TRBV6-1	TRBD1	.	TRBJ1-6	TGTGCCAGCAGTGAATTCAGGGGGGTAGTCCAGCCCCTCCACTTT	CASSEFRGVVQPLHF
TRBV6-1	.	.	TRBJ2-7	TGCCCCAGCACCCGGGTCCTCTCCTACGAGCAGTACTTC	CPSTRVLSYEQYF
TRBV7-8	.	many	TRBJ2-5	TGTGCCAGCAGTTCACTCGAGACAACTCAAGAGACCCAGTACTTC	CASSSLETTQETQYF
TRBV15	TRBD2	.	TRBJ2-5	TGTGCCACCAGCAGATCTTCGCGGTCTAGCGGGAGTGAGACCCAGTACTTC	CATSRSSRSSGSETQYF
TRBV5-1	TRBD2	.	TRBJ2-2	TGCGCCAGCAGCCCAGTTTCCAGCGGGGGATTAAACACCGGGGAGCTGTTTTTT	CASSPVSSGGLNTGELFF
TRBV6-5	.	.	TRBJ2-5	TGTGCCAGCAGTACCGGGGGCGCAACAGAGACCCAGTACTTC	CASSTGGATETQYF
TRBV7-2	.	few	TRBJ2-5	TGTGCCAGCAGCTTATTTGACCAGGACCAAGAGACCCAGTACTTC	CASSLFDQDQETQYF
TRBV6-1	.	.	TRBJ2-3	TGTGCCAGCGGTGGAGGGGGGAAGGACCAAGATACGCAGTACTTT	CASGGGGKDQDTQYF
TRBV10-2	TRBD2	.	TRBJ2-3	TGTGGCAGCGGGGGGCGGGAGCAGGATACCCAGTATTTT	CGSGGREQDTQYF
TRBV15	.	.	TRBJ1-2	TGTGCCACCAGCAGAGAGGGCGGTGGCTACACCTTC	CATSREGGGYTF
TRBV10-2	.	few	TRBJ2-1	TGCGCCAGCAGTGAGTCGAAATCGGCGGTATTCTACGAGCAGTTCTTC	CASSESKSAVFYEQFF
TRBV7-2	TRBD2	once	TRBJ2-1	TGTGCCAGCAGCATTACTAGCGGGATTGGAAATGAGCAGTTCTTC	CASSITSGIGNEQFF
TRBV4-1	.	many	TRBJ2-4	TGCGCCAGCAGCCAAGACAGTCGGGGGAACATTCAGTACTTC	CASSQDSRGNIQYF
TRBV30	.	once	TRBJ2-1	TGTGCCTGGAGTCCCCGGGAGCTAATCTACAATGAGCAGTTCTTC	CAWSPRELIYNEQFF
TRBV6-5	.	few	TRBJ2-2	TGTGCCAGCAGACTCCAGTCCGTGATTCCCGGTACGCTGTTTTTT	CASRLQSVIPGTLFF
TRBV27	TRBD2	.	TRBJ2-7	TGTGCCAGCAGAGCGGGACTAGGGGGACGTGACCGAGAGACGCAGTACTTC	CASRAGLGGRDRETQYF
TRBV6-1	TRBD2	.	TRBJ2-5	TGTGCCAGCAGCGAGCCTTCGGGGGGGGGGGGAGAAGAGACCCAGTACTTC	CASSEPSGGGGEETQYF